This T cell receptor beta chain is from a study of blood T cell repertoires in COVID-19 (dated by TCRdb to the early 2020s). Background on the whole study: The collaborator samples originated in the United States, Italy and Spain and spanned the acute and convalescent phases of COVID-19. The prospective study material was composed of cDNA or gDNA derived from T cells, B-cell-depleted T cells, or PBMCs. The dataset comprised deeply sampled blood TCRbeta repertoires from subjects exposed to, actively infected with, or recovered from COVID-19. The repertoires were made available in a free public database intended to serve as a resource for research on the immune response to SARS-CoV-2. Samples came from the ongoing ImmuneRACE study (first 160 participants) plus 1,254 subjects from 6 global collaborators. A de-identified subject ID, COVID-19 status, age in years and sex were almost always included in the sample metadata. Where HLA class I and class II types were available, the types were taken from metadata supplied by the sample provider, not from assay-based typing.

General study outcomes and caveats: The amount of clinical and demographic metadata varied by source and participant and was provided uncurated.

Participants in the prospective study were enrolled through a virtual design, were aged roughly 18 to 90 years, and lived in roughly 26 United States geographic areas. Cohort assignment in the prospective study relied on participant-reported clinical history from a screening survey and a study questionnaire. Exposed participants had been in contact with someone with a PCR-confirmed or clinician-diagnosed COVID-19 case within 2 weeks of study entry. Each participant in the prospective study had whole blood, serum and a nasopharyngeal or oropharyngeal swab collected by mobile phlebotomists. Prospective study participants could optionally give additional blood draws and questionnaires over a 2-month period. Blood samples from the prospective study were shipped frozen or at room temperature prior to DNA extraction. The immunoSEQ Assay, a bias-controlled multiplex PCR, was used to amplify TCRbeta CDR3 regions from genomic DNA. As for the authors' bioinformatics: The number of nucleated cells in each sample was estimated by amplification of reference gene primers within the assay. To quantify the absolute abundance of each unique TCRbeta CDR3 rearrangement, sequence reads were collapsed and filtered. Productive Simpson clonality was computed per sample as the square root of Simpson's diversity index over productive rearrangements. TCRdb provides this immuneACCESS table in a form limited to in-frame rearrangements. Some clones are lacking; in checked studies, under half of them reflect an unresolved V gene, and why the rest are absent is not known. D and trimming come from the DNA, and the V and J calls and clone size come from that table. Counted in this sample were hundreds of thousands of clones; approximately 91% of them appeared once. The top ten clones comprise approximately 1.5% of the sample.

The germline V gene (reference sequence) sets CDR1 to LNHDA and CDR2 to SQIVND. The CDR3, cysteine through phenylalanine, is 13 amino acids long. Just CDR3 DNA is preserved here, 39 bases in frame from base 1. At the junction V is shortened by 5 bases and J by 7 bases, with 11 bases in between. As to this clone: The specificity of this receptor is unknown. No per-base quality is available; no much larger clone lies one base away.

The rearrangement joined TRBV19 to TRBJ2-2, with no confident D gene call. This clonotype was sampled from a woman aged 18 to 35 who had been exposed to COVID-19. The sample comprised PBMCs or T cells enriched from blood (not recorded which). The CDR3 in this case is CASSRSRGGELFF. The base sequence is TGTGCCAGTAGTCGGTCGCGAGGCGGGGAGCTGTTTTTT.